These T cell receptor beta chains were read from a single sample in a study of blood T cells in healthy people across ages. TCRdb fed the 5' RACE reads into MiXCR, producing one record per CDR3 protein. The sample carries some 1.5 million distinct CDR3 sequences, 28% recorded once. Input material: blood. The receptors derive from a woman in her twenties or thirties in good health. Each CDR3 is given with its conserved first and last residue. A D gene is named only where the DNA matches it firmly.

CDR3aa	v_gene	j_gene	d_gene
CSARGVVETQYF	TRBV20-1	TRBJ2-5	.
CASNVAGSYEQYF	TRBV19	TRBJ2-7	.
CASSPPGLHYEQYF	TRBV28	TRBJ2-7	.
CAWSAGTVQYEQYF	TRBV30	TRBJ2-7	.
CAIGTGDRPRHF	TRBV10-3	TRBJ1-5	TRBD1
CASSLFMGRDRGYTF	TRBV12-3/TRBV12-4	TRBJ1-2	.
CASTIEALGVNTEAFF	TRBV6-5	TRBJ1-1	.
CASSLDYRGETQYF	TRBV7-2	TRBJ2-5	.
CASSVTASYEQYF	TRBV5-1	TRBJ2-7	.
CASGLTGSSGANVLTF	TRBV5-1	TRBJ2-6	.
CSADLSGSSYEQYF	TRBV20-1	TRBJ2-7	TRBD2
CAIRSTGGGSYNEQFF	TRBV10-3	TRBJ2-1	.
CASNGDRETQYF	TRBV12-3/TRBV12-4	TRBJ2-5	TRBD1
CSVEFRGAVTEAFF	TRBV29-1	TRBJ1-1	.
CASSLGDPGLAYEQYF	TRBV7-6	TRBJ2-7	.
CSARGLAGNDQFF	TRBV20-1	TRBJ2-1	TRBD2
CATSDSGQRANYGYTF	TRBV24-1	TRBJ1-2	.
CASSLDRGWGYTF	TRBV11-2	TRBJ1-2	.
CASSPFGASGAGTDTQYF	TRBV5-1	TRBJ2-3	.
CASSLAPGGVSYTF	TRBV7-9	TRBJ1-2	TRBD1
CASSLVSGEGNTIYF	TRBV7-9	TRBJ1-3	.
CSASDKEPGYEQYF	TRBV20-1	.	.
CASSLRIRDTEAFF	TRBV7-2	TRBJ1-1	.
CASRRRPGGQETQYF	TRBV7-2	TRBJ2-5	TRBD1
CASRKNSGSSYEQYF	TRBV6-2/TRBV6-3	TRBJ2-7	TRBD2
CSAGGGQGVTEAFF	TRBV29-1	TRBJ1-1	TRBD1
CSVQGETQYF	TRBV29-1	TRBJ2-5	.
CASREGGRHEQYF	TRBV6-1	TRBJ2-7	.
CASSYSRVYEQYF	TRBV6-2/TRBV6-3	TRBJ2-7	.
CASSLGVAYPDEQFF	TRBV7-3	TRBJ2-1	.
CASSQTYSNQPQHF	TRBV19	TRBJ1-5	.
CASSVSGRRDYEQYF	TRBV7-3	TRBJ2-7	.
CASSQTTEHSYEQYF	TRBV4-2	TRBJ2-7	.
CSVDPDSGGTDTQYF	TRBV29-1	TRBJ2-3	.
CASKLPPSSYNEQFF	TRBV7-2	TRBJ2-1	.
CASSAPGITQDTQYF	TRBV25-1	TRBJ2-3	.
CASSFPPALAGRQETQYF	TRBV5-6	TRBJ2-5	TRBD2
CASSQGLAAQYF	TRBV3-1	TRBJ2-3	.
CASSPPGSSGNTIYF	TRBV3-1	TRBJ1-3	.
CASGLGGHEQYF	TRBV5-1	TRBJ2-7	.
CASSQLSIQYF	TRBV3-1	TRBJ2-4	.
CASSLDWQETQYF	TRBV18	TRBJ2-5	.
CAISESRGRVDEQFF	TRBV10-3	TRBJ2-1	TRBD1
CASAPSGIYNEQVF	TRBV6-1	TRBJ2-1	.
CASSVRGPYEQYF	TRBV6-1	TRBJ2-7	.